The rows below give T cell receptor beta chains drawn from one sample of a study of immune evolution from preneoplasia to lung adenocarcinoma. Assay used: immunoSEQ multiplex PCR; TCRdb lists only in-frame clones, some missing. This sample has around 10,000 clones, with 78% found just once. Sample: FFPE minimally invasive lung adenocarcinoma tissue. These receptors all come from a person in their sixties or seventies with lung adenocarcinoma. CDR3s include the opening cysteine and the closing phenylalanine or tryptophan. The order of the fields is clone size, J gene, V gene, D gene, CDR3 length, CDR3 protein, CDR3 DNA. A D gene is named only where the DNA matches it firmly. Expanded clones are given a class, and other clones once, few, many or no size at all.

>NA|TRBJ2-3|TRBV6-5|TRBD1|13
CASSTNRGTTQYF
TGTGCCAGCAGTACCAACAGGGGGACTACGCAGTATTTT
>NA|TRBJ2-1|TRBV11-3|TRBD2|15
CASSPLGLAGYEQFF
TGTGCCAGCAGCCCCCTAGGACTAGCGGGTTATGAGCAGTTCTTC
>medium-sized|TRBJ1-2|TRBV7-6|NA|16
CASSPLVWGLPYGYTF
TGTGCCAGCAGCCCTCTAGTGTGGGGGCTTCCATATGGCTACACCTTC
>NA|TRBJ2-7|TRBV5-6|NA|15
CASSFRVREVYEQYF
TGTGCCAGCAGCTTTCGTGTCAGGGAAGTCTACGAGCAGTACTTC
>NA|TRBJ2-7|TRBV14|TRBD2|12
CASSHGGVEQYF
TGTGCCAGCAGCCATGGGGGGGTCGAGCAGTACTTC
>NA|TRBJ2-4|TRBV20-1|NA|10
CSWGRDIQYF
TGCAGTTGGGGGCGGGACATTCAGTACTTC
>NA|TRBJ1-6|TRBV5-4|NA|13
CASSLGQNSPLHF
TGTGCCAGCAGCTTGGGACAGAACTCACCCCTCCACTTT
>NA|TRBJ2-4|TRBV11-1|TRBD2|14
CASSPGRGSNIQYF
TGTGCCAGCAGCCCCGGGAGGGGGTCAAACATTCAGTACTTC
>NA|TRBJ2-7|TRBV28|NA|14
CASCPTDPTYEQYF
TGTGCCAGCTGTCCGACAGACCCGACCTACGAGCAGTACTTC
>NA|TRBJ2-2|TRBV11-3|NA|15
CASSSAGAATGELFF
TGTGCCAGCAGCTCGGCTGGGGCGGCCACCGGGGAGCTGTTTTTT
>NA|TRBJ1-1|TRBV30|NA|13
CAWGKTVLTEAFF
TGTGCCTGGGGAAAGACAGTTCTCACTGAAGCTTTCTTT
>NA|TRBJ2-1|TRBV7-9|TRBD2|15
CASSPQLAGDNEQFF
TGTGCCAGCAGCCCACAACTAGCGGGAGACAATGAGCAGTTCTTC
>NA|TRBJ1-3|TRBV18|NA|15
CASSPDRSSGNTIYF
TGTGCCAGCTCACCTGACAGATCCTCTGGAAACACCATATATTTT
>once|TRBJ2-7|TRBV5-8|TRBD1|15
CASSLYAGGIYEQYF
TGTGCCAGCAGCTTGTACGCAGGGGGCATCTACGAGCAGTACTTC
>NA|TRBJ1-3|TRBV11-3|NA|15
CASSLGPASGNTIYF
TGTGCCAGCAGCTTAGGTCCGGCCTCTGGAAACACCATATATTTT
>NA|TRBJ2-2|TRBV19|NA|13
CASRLTGPGELFF
TGTGCCAGTAGACTTACAGGACCCGGGGAGCTGTTTTTT
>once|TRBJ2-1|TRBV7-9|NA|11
CASSLGGKQFF
TGTGCCAGCAGCTTAGGCGGAAAGCAGTTCTTC
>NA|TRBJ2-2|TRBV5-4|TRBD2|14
CASSLHGGAGELFF
TGTGCCAGCAGCTTGCACGGGGGGGCCGGGGAGCTGTTTTTT
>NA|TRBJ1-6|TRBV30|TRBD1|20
CARGVASGTEPVSYNSPLHF
TGTGCTCGTGGAGTTGCTTCGGGGACAGAGCCTGTTTCCTATAATTCACCCCTCCACTTT
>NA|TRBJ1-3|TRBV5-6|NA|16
CASSLVASRYGNTIYF
TGTGCCAGCAGCTTGGTTGCCAGCCGATATGGAAACACCATATATTTT
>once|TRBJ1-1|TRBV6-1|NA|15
CASSEGWRGGTEAFF
TGTGCCAGCAGTGAAGGATGGAGGGGGGGCACTGAAGCTTTCTTT
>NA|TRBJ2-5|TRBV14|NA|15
CASSQDSGLRETQYF
TGTGCCAGCAGCCAGGATAGCGGACTGAGGGAGACCCAGTACTTC
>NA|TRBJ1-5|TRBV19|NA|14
CASSILSGNQPQHF
TGTGCCAGTAGTATATTGAGTGGCAATCAGCCCCAGCATTTT
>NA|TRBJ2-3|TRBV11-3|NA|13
CASSFFVSDTQYF
TGTGCCAGCAGCTTCTTCGTGTCAGATACGCAGTATTTT
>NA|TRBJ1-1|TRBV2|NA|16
CASSEGSGLAQIEAFF
TGTGCCAGCAGTGAAGGGTCAGGGTTAGCTCAAATAGAAGCTTTCTTT
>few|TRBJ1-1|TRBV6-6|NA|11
CASSRDGEAFF
TGTGCCAGCAGCCGGGACGGTGAAGCTTTCTTT
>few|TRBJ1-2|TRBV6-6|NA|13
CASWTVSGYGYTF
TGTGCCAGCTGGACGGTCAGTGGCTATGGCTACACCTTC
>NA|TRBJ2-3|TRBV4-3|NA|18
CASSQGFSGRISTDTQYF
TGCGCCAGCAGCCAAGGGTTCTCGGGCAGGATAAGCACAGATACGCAGTATTTT